Detailed here is one TCR beta chain. Every one of the patients relapsed after autologous stem cell transplantation (brentuximab vedotin exposure was variable). The sample belongs to a study of PD-1 blockade in classical Hodgkin lymphoma. Sequenced by immunoSEQ multiplex PCR; TCRdb stores in-frame clones only, minus some. Found here are tens of thousands of clones, 85% to 90% of them singletons; the top ten hold 5.4%. This material consisted of peripheral blood mononuclear cells (PBMCs), taken before the second cycle of nivolumab. The TCR sequence derives from a human donor with classical Hodgkin lymphoma.

Here the CDR3 DNA reads TGTGCCAGCAGCCAAGATCGCGGGACAGGGCATGAAAAACTGTTTTTT. This encodes CASSQDRGTGHEKLFF. The chain employs TRBV11-2 and TRBJ1-4, with 9 bases matching TRBD1. The CDR3 covers 16 residues. CDR1 is SGHAT and CDR2 is FQNNGV in the germline V gene. V lost 5 bases and J lost 6; bases outside the gene matches: 10.